This TCR beta chain comes out of a study of shared clonotypes between healthy human individuals (dated by TCRdb to 2018 to 2021). With regard to the full study: The cohort comprised a couple of women and three men aged 18 to 49 years. Different laboratories and diverse techniques were used to prepare libraries and sequence TCR repertoires, to increase sequencing depth and limit assay-specific biases. The study deeply sequenced blood TCR repertoires of several healthy adults to estimate repertoire size and the extent of clonotype sharing between individuals. For each donor, CD4 naive and CD4 memory were each run on three plates, CD8 naive on two plates, and CD8 memory on one plate. Per donor, leukapheresis produced somewhere between about 0.85 and 8.9 billion PBMCs.

Using the deep immunoSEQ assay, TCR CDR3 regions were amplified from genomic DNA by multiplex PCR. Extracted genomic DNA from each cell subset was spread evenly across all wells of several immunoSEQ 96-well plates, with each plate serving as a replicate. For sorted subsets, each replicate PCR was loaded with 200 ng genomic DNA, equivalent to approximately 27,000 T cell genomes. Purified libraries were quantified with a Qubit 3.0 fluorometer, sized on a Bioanalyzer 2100, and re-quantified with the KAPA Library Quantification kit. Every immunoSEQ 96-well plate was sequenced on a dedicated single-read 150-cycle Illumina NextSeq 550 flow cell. Regarding the original processing steps: The immunoSEQ output contained only junctional sequences without quality scores, so filtering could not match that applied to full-length reads. To assign V/J genes and CDR3, sequences were annotated against IMGT germline references using PyIR, a Python wrapper for IgBLAST v1.9. Any read was removed if the V/J assignment was weak (E-value above 1e-6), the CDR3 was missing, or the read contained stop codons, out-of-frame junctions, or ambiguous translated residues. V3J clonotypes were defined as sequences sharing the same inferred V gene, J gene, and CDR3 amino acid sequence. To compute the percentage overlap between repertoires, the number of shared unique clonotypes was divided by the size of the smaller repertoire. RTK rarefaction, the Chao1 estimator, and Recon v2.1 estimates of unobserved clonotypes were used to assess repertoire richness. For all TCRbeta clonotypes obtained by the gDNA method from a few donors, generation probabilities were computed with OLGA. TCRdb carries this immuneACCESS record with in-frame sequences only. Its versions omit some clonotypes, under half of them owing to an unresolved V gene in the studies checked, with the rest unexplained. From that table come the V and J calls and clone size; the DNA was used to work out D and trimming. In all, the sample holds some 2.4 million clones, and under 95% of those were seen once. The ten largest make up roughly 0.39% of the sample.

Broad study findings and their caveats: Pairwise subsampling indicated that sequencing depth was expected to affect the degree of clonotype sharing among donors. Clonotypes shared by all four sorted-subset donors showed higher generation probabilities than non-shared clonotypes. Roughly 5% of naive CD4, 3.5% of naive CD8, 2.3% of memory CD4, and roughly 0.4% of memory CD8 clonotypes were shared across several donors. Larger estimated clonotype richness was generally found for naive subsets than for memory subsets. Incomplete sequencing was indicated by rarefaction of sorted-subset datasets, despite the large sequencing depth. Sampling was restricted to blood, and TCR repertoires in tissues likely differ from the TCR repertoires found in blood. Because the study included a small number of donors, the genetic and exposure-history diversity represented was limited.

In regard to this clone: What antigen it recognizes has not been identified. No base qualities exist here, and no much larger clone lies one base off it.

Healthy HIV-negative adults with no recently reported acute infections or vaccinations were included as donors. Every donor was a Caucasian adult living in Nashville, Tennessee, USA. Magnetic negative selection was used to enrich CD4+ T cells, after which naive cells were positively selected on CD45RA and the negative fraction became the memory subset. Blood was obtained by leukapheresis, after which PBMCs were separated by Ficoll-Histopaque density gradient centrifugation and cryopreserved in liquid nitrogen vapor phase. Analytical flow cytometry was used to check the purity and quantity of every magnetically sorted T cell population. Genomic DNA was isolated from every sorted fraction and measured by UV absorbance on a Nanodrop 2000c. CDR1 and CDR2 are drawn from the germline V gene: ENHRY, SYGVKD. Measured from the cysteine to the phenylalanine, the CDR3 is 13 residues long. CDR3 DNA only is kept here, 39 bases in frame from base 1. Trimming takes 4 bases off V and 3 bases off J; junction bases not matched to a gene: 1.

Sequenced: naive CD4+ T cells from PBMCs. The cell subset or site label for this specimen denotes: CD45RA+ positively selected. This TCR was recovered from a man aged 18-30 years in good health. Some clones in this sample may be carry-over from other donors' samples. The rearranged chain carries TRBV10-3 and TRBJ2-5, with 8 central nucleotides matching TRBD2. This receptor has the CDR3 CAISARGEETQYF. Read as DNA, the sequence is TGTGCCATCAGTGCGCGGGGGGAAGAGACCCAGTACTTC.